The next 23 T cell receptor beta chains were all read from a single sample in a study of T cell repertoires in cytomegalovirus infection. MiXCR, run by TCRdb on the reads, gives a single entry per CDR3 protein. Of roughly 760,000 distinct CDR3 sequences detected, 35% to 40% appear once; the ten largest clones hold more than 2.5%. The source material was PBMCs. These receptors came from a human donor in good health (CMV status not recorded). Some clones in this sample may be carry-over from other donors' samples.

V is TRBV7-8 and J is TRBJ1-2, with no clear D. Deletions cut 4 bases from V and 3 bases from J, with 12 bases between. The V gene's germline CDR1 is SGHVS and CDR2 FQNEAQ. The CDR3 spans 14 residues. DNA for the CDR3: TGTGCCAGCAGCTCGGCCCCGGCAGACTATGGCTACACCTTC. Amino acid sequence: CASSSAPADYGYTF. The full variable domain, with the rest looked up from reference TRBV7-8 and TRBJ1-2, is GAGVSQSPRYKVAKRGQDVALRCDPISGHVSLFWYQQALGQGPEFLTYFQNEAQLDKSGLPSDRFFAERPEGSVSTLKIQRTQQEDSAVYLCASSSAPADYGYTFGSGTRLTVV.

There are a few counts of this clonotype. This rearrangement joins TRBV10-3 to TRBJ2-7; D may correspond to TRBD1 or TRBD2 (5 bases each). CDR1 and CDR2 from the germline V gene are ENHRY and SYGVKD. The CDR3 consists of 13 residues. The V end was cut by 10 bases, the J end by 0 bases, with 13 bases between. The CDR3 nucleotides are TGTGCCACCCGGGGACCGAGCTCCTACGAGCAGTACTTC. The encoded protein is CATRGPSSYEQYF.

V usage is TRBV19 and J usage is TRBJ1-2; D is unclear. The V end was cut by 10 bases, the J end by 4 bases, with 13 bases between. CDR3 length: 12 amino acids. CDR1 LNHDA and CDR2 SQIVND come from the germline V gene (reference sequence). CDR3 DNA: TGTGCCACCTCGGGATCTGGCTATGGCTACACCTTC. Translation: CATSGSGYGYTF.

The table lists this clonotype with a few counts. The chain uses TRBV7-2 and TRBJ2-2, with D perhaps TRBD2 (6 bases). Germline CDR1 is SGHTA and CDR2 is FQGNSA. V was pared by 1 base and J by 2 bases, with 14 bases between. This CDR3 has 17 amino acids. The CDR3 DNA reads TGTGCCAGCAGCTTAGTCTGGATAGGGACTAACACCGGGGAGCTGTTTTTT. The encoded protein is CASSLVWIGTNTGELFF.

The genes are TRBV7-6 and TRBJ2-6; 9 positions match TRBD1. The CDR3 loop spans 15 amino acids. The V gene end was trimmed by 6 bases and the J gene end by 3 bases; junction bases not matched to a gene: 3. Germline V gene data show CDR1 as SGHVS and CDR2 as FNYEAQ. The CDR3 DNA reads TGTGCCAGCAGACAGGGGGCGTGTGGGGCCAACGTCCTGACTTTC. Translating it yields CASRQGACGANVLTF.

The rearrangement links TRBV28 to TRBJ2-7; D perhaps matches TRBD2 (6 bases). This CDR3 contains 15 residues. Germline values: CDR1 MDHEN, CDR2 SYDVKM. Trimming removed 6 bases from V and 2 bases from J, with 17 bases in between. The CDR3 loop is CASSRLDSVAYEQYF. Here the CDR3 DNA reads TGTGCCAGCAGCCGACTAGACAGTGTTGCCTACGAGCAGTACTTC.

This rearrangement joins TRBV11-2 to TRBJ1-6; TRBD1 aligns across 8 bases. The V gene end was trimmed by 4 bases and the J gene end by 7 bases; junction bases not matched to a gene: 15. In germline, CDR1 is SGHAT, CDR2 FQNNGV. This CDR3 comprises 18 residues. This chain's CDR3 is CASSSTWTGKRVNSPLHF. As DNA, the CDR3 is TGTGCCAGCAGCTCCACTTGGACAGGGAAAAGGGTGAATTCACCCCTCCACTTT.

This clonotype has more than one count but fewer than ten. CDR3 in amino acids: CASSYSAQGRLHNQPQHF. The CDR3 DNA sequence: TGTGCCAGCAGTTACTCTGCGCAGGGGCGCCTACACAATCAGCCCCAGCATTTT. The V gene is TRBV6-6, the J gene TRBJ1-5; a weak D match, TRBD1 (6 bases). The V gene lost 0 bases and the J gene lost 3 bases, with 18 bases spanning the gap. The germline V gene has CDR1 MNHNY and CDR2 SVGAGI (reference sequence). The CDR3 consists of 18 residues.

This chain uses TRBV7-8 with TRBJ2-3; D is perhaps TRBD1 or TRBD2 (6 bases each). CDR3 length equals 15 residues. In germline, CDR1 is SGHVS, CDR2 FQNEAQ. The V gene lost 10 bases and the J gene lost 2 bases, with 19 bases spanning the gap. CDR3: CAMSLLTGATDTQYF. The CDR3 DNA reads as TGTGCCATGAGCTTATTGACGGGGGCCACAGATACGCAGTATTTT.

This clonotype was observed a few times. J is TRBJ2-1 and V is TRBV12-5; D remains ambiguous. From germline, CDR1 is LGHNT and CDR2 FRNRAP. The V end was cut by 0 bases, the J end by 6 bases, with 9 bases between. This CDR3 contains 14 residues. The CDR3 DNA follows: TGTGCTAGTGGTTTGGTACGAGTGGTCAATGAGCAGTTCTTC. Protein: CASGLVRVVNEQFF.

The chain uses TRBV6-1 and TRBJ2-1; 8 bases are a match to TRBD2. V lost 11 bases to trimming and J lost 10 bases; unmatched junction nucleotides: 4. The CDR3 covers 10 residues. Germline V gives CDR1 MNHNS, CDR2 SASEGT. The chain's CDR3 is CAARGGEQFF. CDR3 nucleotides: TGTGCCGCCCGGGGGGGAGAGCAGTTCTTC.

There are many counts of this clonotype. The V and J genes are TRBV12-3 or TRBV12-4 and TRBJ2-5, with 8 bases identical to TRBD1. With V trimmed by 4 bases and J by 2 bases, 3 bases remained unmatched. This CDR3 has 14 amino acids. CDR3 in DNA: TGTGCCAGCAGTTCCACAGGGGGTCAAGAGACCCAGTACTTC. Amino acids: CASSSTGGQETQYF.

The rearrangement uses TRBV6-4 and TRBJ2-5; no clear D gene. The ends were cut back, 3 bases at V and 2 bases at J, with 7 bases in the middle. The CDR3 has 13 amino acids. Germline V lookup: CDR1 MRHNA, CDR2 SNTAGT. The CDR3 DNA reads as TGTGCCAGCAGTGAACAGCCTCAAGAGACCCAGTACTTC. Its translation: CASSEQPQETQYF.

This clonotype came up a few times. The chain recombines TRBV12-3 or TRBV12-4 with TRBJ1-5; 7 nucleotides align to TRBD1. V was pared by 1 base and J by 6 bases, with 6 bases of the junction left unmatched. This CDR3 is built from 15 residues. The CDR3 protein is CASSLGWQGVQPQHF. The CDR3 region has the DNA TGTGCCAGCAGTTTAGGATGGCAGGGGGTTCAGCCCCAGCATTTT.

The chain combines TRBV6-1 with TRBJ2-5, with 9 bases identical to TRBD2. Trimming took 7 bases from V and 4 from J; bases not matched to a gene: 7. Germline assignment: CDR1 MNHNS and CDR2 SASEGT. This CDR3 has 14 amino acids. The CDR3 protein is CASKSSGSRETQYF. The CDR3 DNA follows: TGTGCCAGCAAAAGTAGCGGGAGTAGAGAGACCCAGTACTTC.

This chain joins TRBV18 and TRBJ2-7; no reliable D call. This CDR3 region has 13 residues. Trimming took 8 bases from V and 1 from J, leaving 12 bases between them. Germline loops: CDR1 KGHSH, CDR2 LQKENI. CDR3 in DNA: TGTGCCAGCAGTCCCCCGGATTCCTACGAGCAGTACTTC. Translating gives CASSPPDSYEQYF. The full variable domain, completed using reference TRBV18 and TRBJ2-7, is NAGVMQNPRHLVRRRGQEARLRCSPMKGHSHVYWYRQLPEEGLKFMVYLQKENIIDESGMPKERFSAEFPKEGPSILRIQQVVRGDSAAYFCASSPPDSYEQYFGPGTRLTVT.

Details on this clonotype: This may stem from a read error, because a much larger clone lies one nucleotide away. The conserved final phenylalanine or tryptophan is absent from the CDR3, which likely points to a read error. The gene calls are TRBV28 and TRBJ2-7; 8 nucleotides align to TRBD1. Germline V CDR1 and CDR2: MDHEN, SYDVKM. This CDR3 has 14 amino acids. V lost 6 bases to trimming and J lost 3 bases; unmatched junction nucleotides: 7. The CDR3 loop reads CASSPGTGYYEQYC. The CDR3 bases are TGTGCCAGCAGCCCAGGGACAGGATACTACGAGCAGTACTGC.

The sample holds a few counts of this clonotype. J is TRBJ2-7 and V is TRBV20-1; D call uncertain. V lost 4 bases and J lost 3, with 13 bases in between. Looked up from germline, CDR1 is DFQATT and CDR2 is SNEGSKA (reference sequence). The CDR3 is 13 residues long. CDR3 residues: CSAMASMNYEQYF. In nucleotides, the CDR3 is TGCAGTGCTATGGCTAGTATGAACTACGAGCAGTACTTC.

This clonotype was detected a few times. V gene TRBV6-1 combines with J gene TRBJ2-5; possibly TRBD1 for D (5 bases). This CDR3 is 13 amino acids long. The V end was cut by 4 bases, the J end by 5 bases, with 11 bases between. CDR1 and CDR2 from the germline V gene are MNHNS and SASEGT. CDR3 bases: TGTGCCAGCAGTGGGGCAGGGATGGAGACCCAGTACTTC. Amino acids: CASSGAGMETQYF.

The V and J genes are TRBV9 and TRBJ1-2; D may be TRBD1 (5 bases). CDR3 length: 13 amino acids. V lost 3 bases to trimming and J lost 6 bases, with 12 bases between them. Germline V gene data show CDR1 as SGDLS and CDR2 as YYNGEE. The CDR3 nucleotides read TGTGCCAGCAGCGGGGCTGTAGGGGATGGCTACACCTTC. This sequence encodes CASSGAVGDGYTF.

The chain joins TRBV7-6 to TRBJ2-2; 11 bases are a match to TRBD2. The length of the CDR3 is 15 residues. Germline assignment: CDR1 SGHVS and CDR2 FNYEAQ. Germline trimming cut 1 base from V and 7 bases from J; bases unmatched to any gene: 2. CDR3 in amino acids: CASSLEGLAVGELFF. CDR3 bases: TGTGCCAGCAGCTTAGAGGGACTAGCGGTCGGGGAGCTGTTTTTT.

The table lists this clonotype with a few counts. The gene calls are TRBV28 and TRBJ1-5; 8 nucleotides align to TRBD1. CDR1 is MDHEN, CDR2 SYDVKM, per germline. Germline trimming cut 1 base from V and 4 bases from J; bases unmatched to any gene: 3. This CDR3 has 15 residues. CDR3 coding DNA: TGTGCCAGCAGTTTATTCGGACAGGGAAATCAGCCCCAGCATTTT. Translation gives CASSLFGQGNQPQHF.

As for this clonotype: In this CDR3 the conserved last residue, phenylalanine or tryptophan, is missing, so a read error is likely. Here the CDR3 DNA reads TGTGCCAGCAGTTTATGGGGAGTCGGGGCCAACGTCCTGACTTTA. This sequence encodes CASSLWGVGANVLTL. V usage is TRBV12-3 or TRBV12-4 and J usage is TRBJ2-6, with a weak D call TRBD2 (5 bases). Trimming left V 2 bases short and J 4 bases short, with 9 bases between. The CDR3 sequence is 15 residues long.